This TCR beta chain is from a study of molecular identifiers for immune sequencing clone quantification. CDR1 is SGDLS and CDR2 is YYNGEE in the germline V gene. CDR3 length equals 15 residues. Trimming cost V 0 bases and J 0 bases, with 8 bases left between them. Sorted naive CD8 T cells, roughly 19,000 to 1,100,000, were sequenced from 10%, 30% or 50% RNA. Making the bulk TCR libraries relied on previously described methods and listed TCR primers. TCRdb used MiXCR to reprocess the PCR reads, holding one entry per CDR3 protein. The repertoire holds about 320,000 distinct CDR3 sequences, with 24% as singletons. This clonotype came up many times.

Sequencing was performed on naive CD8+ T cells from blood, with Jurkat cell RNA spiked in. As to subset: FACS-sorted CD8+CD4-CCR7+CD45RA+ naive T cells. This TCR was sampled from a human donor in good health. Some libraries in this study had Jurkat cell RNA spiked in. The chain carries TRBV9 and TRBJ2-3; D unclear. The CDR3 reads CASSVDGESTDTQYF. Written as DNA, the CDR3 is TGTGCCAGCAGCGTAGACGGAGAAAGCACAGATACGCAGTATTTT.